A selection of T cell receptor beta chains follows, all from one sample in a study of blood T cell repertoires in COVID-19. The table came from immunoSEQ multiplex PCR; TCRdb's copy has only in-frame clones and leaves some out. The sample shows 300,000 to 450,000 clones, 85% of them seen only once. Sequencing used peripheral blood. These TCRs come from a woman between 18 and 29 years old with acute or convalescent COVID-19. CDR3s include the opening cysteine and the closing phenylalanine or tryptophan. D genes are given only for firm matches. Only some rows state a clone size, as once, few, many or a class for expanded clones.

abundance: many; len: 16; j_gene: TRBJ1-2; d_gene: TRBD1; v_gene: TRBV18; CDR3aa: CASSPSSDRGEDGYTF; CDR3nt: TGTGCCAGCTCCCCCTCTTCTGACAGGGGAGAGGATGGCTACACCTTC
abundance: -; len: 15; j_gene: TRBJ1-1; d_gene: TRBD1; v_gene: TRBV18; CDR3aa: CASSPPNRGNTEAFF; CDR3nt: TGTGCCAGCTCACCACCGAACAGGGGAAACACTGAAGCTTTCTTT
abundance: -; len: 13; j_gene: TRBJ1-5; d_gene: -; v_gene: TRBV6-5; CDR3aa: CASSYSPDQPQHF; CDR3nt: TGTGCCAGCAGTTACTCGCCGGATCAGCCCCAGCATTTT
abundance: once; len: 11; j_gene: TRBJ1-1; d_gene: -; v_gene: TRBV28; CDR3aa: CASSLRGGAFF; CDR3nt: TGTGCCAGCAGTTTAAGGGGAGGAGCTTTCTTT
abundance: -; len: 14; j_gene: TRBJ1-1; d_gene: -; v_gene: TRBV4-1; CDR3aa: CASSRRHAAQGAFF; CDR3nt: TGCGCCAGCAGCCGACGTCACGCCGCCCAGGGAGCTTTCTTT
abundance: -; len: 15; j_gene: TRBJ1-1; d_gene: -; v_gene: TRBV5-4; CDR3aa: CASSLYDAVRTEAFF; CDR3nt: TGTGCCAGCAGCTTATACGACGCAGTGAGGACTGAAGCTTTCTTT
abundance: -; len: 15; j_gene: TRBJ1-6; d_gene: -; v_gene: TRBV28; CDR3aa: CASTELALGGSPLHF; CDR3nt: TGTGCCAGCACCGAACTCGCCCTCGGGGGGTCACCCCTCCACTTT
abundance: -; len: 15; j_gene: TRBJ2-5; d_gene: -; v_gene: TRBV30; CDR3aa: CAWSSGADPRETQYF; CDR3nt: TGTGCCTGGAGCTCAGGGGCAGACCCTCGGGAGACCCAGTACTTC
abundance: -; len: 14; j_gene: TRBJ2-6; d_gene: -; v_gene: TRBV29-1; CDR3aa: CSVEEGAGANVLTF; CDR3nt: TGCAGCGTTGAAGAAGGGGCTGGGGCCAACGTCCTGACTTTC
abundance: -; len: 12; j_gene: TRBJ1-2; d_gene: -; v_gene: TRBV7-9; CDR3aa: CASSLDVNGYTF; CDR3nt: TGTGCCAGCAGCTTAGATGTAAATGGCTACACCTTC
abundance: -; len: 18; j_gene: TRBJ1-4; d_gene: -; v_gene: TRBV5-5; CDR3aa: CASSLVQGVFGLNEKLFF; CDR3nt: TGTGCCAGCAGCTTGGTACAGGGCGTGTTCGGTTTGAATGAAAAACTGTTTTTT
abundance: -; len: 13; j_gene: TRBJ1-2; d_gene: TRBD1; v_gene: TRBV2; CDR3aa: CASCNRGANGYTF; CDR3nt: TGTGCCAGCTGTAACAGGGGGGCTAATGGCTACACCTTC
abundance: -; len: 13; j_gene: TRBJ1-1; d_gene: -; v_gene: TRBV12-3/TRBV12-4; CDR3aa: CASSLTQGTEAFF; CDR3nt: TGTGCCAGCAGTTTAACCCAGGGGACTGAAGCTTTCTTT
abundance: -; len: 12; j_gene: TRBJ1-5; d_gene: -; v_gene: TRBV5-1; CDR3aa: CARQNSNQPQHF; CDR3nt: TGCGCCAGACAGAATAGCAATCAGCCCCAGCATTTT
abundance: -; len: 13; j_gene: TRBJ1-5; d_gene: TRBD1; v_gene: TRBV19; CDR3aa: CASRDRGNQPQHF; CDR3nt: TGTGCCAGTCGGGACAGGGGGAATCAGCCCCAGCATTTT